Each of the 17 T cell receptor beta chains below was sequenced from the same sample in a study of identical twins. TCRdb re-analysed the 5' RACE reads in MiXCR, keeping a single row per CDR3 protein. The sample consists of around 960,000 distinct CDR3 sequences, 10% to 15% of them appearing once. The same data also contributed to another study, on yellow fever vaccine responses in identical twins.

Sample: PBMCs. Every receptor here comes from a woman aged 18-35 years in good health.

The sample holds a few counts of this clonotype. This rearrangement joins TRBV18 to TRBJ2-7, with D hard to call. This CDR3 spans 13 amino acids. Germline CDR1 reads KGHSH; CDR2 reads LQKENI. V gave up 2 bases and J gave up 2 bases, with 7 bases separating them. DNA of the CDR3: TGTGCCAGCTCACCAGGTCCCGCCTACGAGCAGTACGTC. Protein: CASSPGPAYEQYV.

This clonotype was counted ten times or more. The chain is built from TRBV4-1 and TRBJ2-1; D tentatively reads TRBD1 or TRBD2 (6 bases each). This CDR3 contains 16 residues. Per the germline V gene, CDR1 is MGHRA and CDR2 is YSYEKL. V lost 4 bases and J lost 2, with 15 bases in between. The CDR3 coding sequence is TGCGCCAGCAGCCCATCTCCGGGGGCCACCTACAATGAGCAGTTCTTC. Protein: CASSPSPGATYNEQFF.

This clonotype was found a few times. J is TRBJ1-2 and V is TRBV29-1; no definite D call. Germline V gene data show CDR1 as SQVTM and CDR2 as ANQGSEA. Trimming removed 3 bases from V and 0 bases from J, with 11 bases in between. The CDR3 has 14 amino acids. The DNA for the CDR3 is TGCAGCGTTGATCGCAGGCTAGCTAACTATGGCTACACCTTC. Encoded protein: CSVDRRLANYGYTF.

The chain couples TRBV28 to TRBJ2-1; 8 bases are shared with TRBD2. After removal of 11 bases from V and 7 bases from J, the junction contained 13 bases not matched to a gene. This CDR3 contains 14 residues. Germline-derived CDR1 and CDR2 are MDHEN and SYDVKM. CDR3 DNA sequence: TGTGCCGGCACCCCCAGCGGGAGTTTTAATGAGCAGTTCTTC. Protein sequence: CAGTPSGSFNEQFF.

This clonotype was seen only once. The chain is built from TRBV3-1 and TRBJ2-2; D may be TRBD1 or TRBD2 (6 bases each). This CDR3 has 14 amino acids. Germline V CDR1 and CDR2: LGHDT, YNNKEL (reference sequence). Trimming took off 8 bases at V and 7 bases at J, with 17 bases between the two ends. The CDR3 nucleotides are TGTGCCAGCGCTCAGGGGAGGCTGATCGGGGAGCTGTTTTTT. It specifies CASAQGRLIGELFF. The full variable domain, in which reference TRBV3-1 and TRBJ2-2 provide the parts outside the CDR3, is DTAVSQTPKYLVTQMGNDKSIKCEQNLGHDTMYWYKQDSKKFLKIMFSYNNKELIINETVPNRFSPKSPDKAHLNLHINSLELGDSAVYFCASAQGRLIGELFFGEGSRLTVL.

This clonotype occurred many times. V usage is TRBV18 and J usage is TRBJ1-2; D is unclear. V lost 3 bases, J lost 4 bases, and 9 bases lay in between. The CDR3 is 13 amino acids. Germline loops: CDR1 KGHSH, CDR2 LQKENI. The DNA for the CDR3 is TGTGCCAGCTCACCCTATGACACCTATGGCTACACCTTC. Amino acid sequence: CASSPYDTYGYTF. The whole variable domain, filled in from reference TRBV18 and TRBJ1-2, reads NAGVMQNPRHLVRRRGQEARLRCSPMKGHSHVYWYRQLPEEGLKFMVYLQKENIIDESGMPKERFSAEFPKEGPSILRIQQVVRGDSAAYFCASSPYDTYGYTFGSGTRLTVV.

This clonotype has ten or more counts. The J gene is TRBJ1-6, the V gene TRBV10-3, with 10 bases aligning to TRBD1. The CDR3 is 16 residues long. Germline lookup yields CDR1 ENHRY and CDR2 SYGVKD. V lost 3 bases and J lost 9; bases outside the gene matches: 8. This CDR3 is CAISDRRQGAGSPLHF. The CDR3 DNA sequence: TGTGCCATCAGTGATAGGAGACAGGGGGCTGGTTCACCCCTCCACTTT.

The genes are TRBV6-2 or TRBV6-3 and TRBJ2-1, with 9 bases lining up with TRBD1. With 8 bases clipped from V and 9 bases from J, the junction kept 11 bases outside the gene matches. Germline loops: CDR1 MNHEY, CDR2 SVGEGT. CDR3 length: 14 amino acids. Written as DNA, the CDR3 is TGTGCCAGCCGCGGACAGGGGACGGCTTTTGAGCAGTTCTTC. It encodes CASRGQGTAFEQFF.

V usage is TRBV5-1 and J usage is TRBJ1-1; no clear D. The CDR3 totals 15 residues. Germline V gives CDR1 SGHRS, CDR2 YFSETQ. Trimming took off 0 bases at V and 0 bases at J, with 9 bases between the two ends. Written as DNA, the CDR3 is TGCGCCAGCAGCTTGGCCGACATTTTGAACACTGAAGCTTTCTTT. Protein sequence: CASSLADILNTEAFF.

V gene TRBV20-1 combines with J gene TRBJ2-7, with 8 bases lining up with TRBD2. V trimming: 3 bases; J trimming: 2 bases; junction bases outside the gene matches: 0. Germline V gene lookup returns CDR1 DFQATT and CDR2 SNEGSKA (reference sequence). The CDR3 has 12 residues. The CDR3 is CSARRGAYEQYV. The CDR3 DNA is TGCAGTGCTAGGCGGGGGGCCTACGAGCAGTACGTC.

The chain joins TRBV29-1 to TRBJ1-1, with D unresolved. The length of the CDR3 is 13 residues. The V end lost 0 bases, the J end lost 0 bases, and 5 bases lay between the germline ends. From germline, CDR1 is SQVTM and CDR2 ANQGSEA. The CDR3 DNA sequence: TGCAGCGTTGAAGAAGGGTTGAACACTGAAGCTTTCTTT. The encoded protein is CSVEEGLNTEAFF.

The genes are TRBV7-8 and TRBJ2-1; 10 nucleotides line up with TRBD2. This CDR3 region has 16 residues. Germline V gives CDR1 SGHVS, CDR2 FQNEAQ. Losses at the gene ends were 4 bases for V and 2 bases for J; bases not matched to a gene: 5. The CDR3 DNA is TGTGCCAGCAGCTGGAGTGGGACTAGCGCCTACAATGAGCAGTTCTTC. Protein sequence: CASSWSGTSAYNEQFF.

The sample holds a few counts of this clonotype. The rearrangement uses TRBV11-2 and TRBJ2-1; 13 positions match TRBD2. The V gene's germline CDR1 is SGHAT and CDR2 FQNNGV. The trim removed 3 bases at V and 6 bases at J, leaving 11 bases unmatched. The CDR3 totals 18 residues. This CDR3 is CASSFPRLAGGLTNEQFF. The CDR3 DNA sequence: TGTGCCAGCAGCTTCCCTCGACTAGCGGGAGGTCTCACCAATGAGCAGTTCTTC. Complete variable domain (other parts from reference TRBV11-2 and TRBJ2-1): EAGVAQSPRYKIIEKRQSVAFWCNPISGHATLYWYQQILGQGPKLLIQFQNNGVVDDSQLPKDRFSAERLKGVDSTLKIQPAKLEDSAVYLCASSFPRLAGGLTNEQFFGPGTRLTVL.

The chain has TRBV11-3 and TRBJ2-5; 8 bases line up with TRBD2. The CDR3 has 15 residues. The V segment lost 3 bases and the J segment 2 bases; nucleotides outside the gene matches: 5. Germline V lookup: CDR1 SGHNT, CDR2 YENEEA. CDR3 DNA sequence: TGTGCCAGCAGCTTGGGGACTAGTTGGCAAGAGACCCAGTACTTC. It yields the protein CASSLGTSWQETQYF.

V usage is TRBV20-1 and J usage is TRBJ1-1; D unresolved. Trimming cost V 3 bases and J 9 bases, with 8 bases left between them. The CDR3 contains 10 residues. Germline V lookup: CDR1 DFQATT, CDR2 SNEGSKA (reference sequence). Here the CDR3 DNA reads TGCAGTGCTAGTGACGAAAAAGCTTTCTTT. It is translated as CSASDEKAFF.

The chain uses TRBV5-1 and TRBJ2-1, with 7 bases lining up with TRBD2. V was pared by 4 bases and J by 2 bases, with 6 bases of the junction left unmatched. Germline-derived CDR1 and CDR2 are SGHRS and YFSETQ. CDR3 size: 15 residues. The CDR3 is CASSRSGATYNEQFF. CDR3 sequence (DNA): TGCGCCAGCAGCCGAAGCGGGGCAACCTACAATGAGCAGTTCTTC.

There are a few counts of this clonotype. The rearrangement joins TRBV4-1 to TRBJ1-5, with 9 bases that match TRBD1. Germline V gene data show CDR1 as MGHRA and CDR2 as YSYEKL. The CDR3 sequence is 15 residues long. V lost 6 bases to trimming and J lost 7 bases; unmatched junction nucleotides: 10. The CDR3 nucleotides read TGCGCCAGCAGTTCGGACAGGGGAAGTGAACAGCCCCAGCATTTT. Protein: CASSSDRGSEQPQHF.